This T cell receptor beta chain was identified during a study of cytomegalovirus exposure and HLA in healthy donors. As for the study in general: The roughly 120 validation repertoires and the 666 first-cohort repertoires shared a platform, a later analysis reported.

About this clone itself: The antigen is undetermined.

CDR3 length: 15 amino acids. V lost 4 bases and J 4 bases, leaving 16 bases between the germline ends. CDR1 and CDR2 (germline): ENHRY, SYGVKD. Study conclusions and caveats: TCR beta chains numbering 150 to 200 were designated cytomegalovirus-associated. Rarity characterized most TCR sequences, yet some public TCRs appeared in many donors.

This table comes from immunoSEQ multiplex PCR, and its TCRdb copy is limited to in-frame clones, with some not included. The sample holds around 350,000 clones; roughly 89% are singletons and the top ten take 0.83%. The clonotype comes from a woman aged 18-29 years in good health and CMV-seronegative. This chain links TRBV10-3 with TRBJ1-2; D possibly corresponds to TRBD1 (5 bases). The sequencing sample was made of PBMCs. CDR3 nucleotide sequence: TGTGCCATCAGTGGACATGACAGTCCCCTCTATGGCTACACCTTC. As protein: CAISGHDSPLYGYTF.